Shown below are 31 T cell receptor beta chains from a single sample sequenced in a study of T-cell reconstitution after alpha-beta-depleted transplantation in children. Unique molecular identifiers were used to barcode this TCRbeta library. In TCRdb, the PCR reads were re-called with MiXCR into one record per CDR3 protein. This sample carries about 200,000 distinct CDR3 sequences, roughly 7.1% of them seen once, and the ten largest clones take 5.5%. Material: PBMCs, obtained before TCRalphabeta/CD19-depleted stem cell transplant. These receptors came from a boy aged 2 to 9 with acute lymphoblastic leukemia, due to receive a stem cell transplant.

This clonotype occurred many times. The V gene is TRBV28, the J gene TRBJ2-7; 8 positions agree with TRBD2. In germline, CDR1 is MDHEN, CDR2 SYDVKM. Trimming took 3 bases from V and 1 from J; bases not matched to a gene: 5. The CDR3 totals 15 residues. Written as DNA, the CDR3 is TGTGCCAGCAGTTTGGGTACTAGCGGTTCCTACGAGCAGTACTTC. Translating gives CASSLGTSGSYEQYF.

The chain links TRBV5-5 to TRBJ2-2, with D perhaps assigned TRBD1 or TRBD2 (5 bases each). Deletions cut 3 bases from V and 3 bases from J, with 18 bases between. CDR3 length: 17 residues. Germline values: CDR1 SGHKS, CDR2 YYEKEE (reference sequence). The CDR3 DNA is TGTGCCAGCAGCTCCCGGGACCTGGTTTTGGACACCGGGGAGCTGTTTTTT. Translation gives CASSSRDLVLDTGELFF.

At least ten counts were recorded for this clonotype. The chain links TRBV5-1 to TRBJ2-7, with unresolved D. Trimming removed 0 bases from V and 6 bases from J, with 16 bases in between. The CDR3 is made up of 15 amino acids. The germline V gene has CDR1 SGHRS and CDR2 YFSETQ. The CDR3 DNA reads TGCGCCAGCAGCTTGGCTCCGTGGGGTGACGGCGAGCAGTACTTC. It yields the protein CASSLAPWGDGEQYF. Looking up the rest from reference TRBV5-1 and TRBJ2-7 gives the full variable domain: KAGVTQTPRYLIKTRGQQVTLSCSPISGHRSVSWYQQTPGQGLQFLFEYFSETQRNKGNFPGRFSGRQFSNSRSEMNVSTLELGDSALYLCASSLAPWGDGEQYFGPGTRLTVT.

This clonotype was seen repeatedly, ten times or more. The chain recombines TRBV6-2 or TRBV6-3 with TRBJ1-5; D call uncertain. V was clipped by 5 bases and J by 0 bases, with 8 bases between them. The germline V gene encodes CDR1 MNHEY and CDR2 SVGEGT. CDR3 size: 14 residues. CDR3 sequence: CASSHGYSNQPQHF. CDR3 DNA: TGTGCCAGCAGTCACGGGTATAGCAATCAGCCCCAGCATTTT.

This clonotype was seen repeatedly, ten times or more. The chain recombines TRBV14 with TRBJ2-7; TRBD2 matches 7 bases. The CDR3 sequence is 17 residues long. Germline CDR1 and CDR2: SGHDN and FVKESK. The trim removed 1 base at V and 0 bases at J, leaving 9 bases unmatched. This chain's CDR3 is CASSQAYSAGRSYEQYF. CDR3 nucleotide sequence: TGTGCCAGCAGCCAAGCATACTCAGCGGGACGCTCCTACGAGCAGTACTTC.

This clonotype was recorded many times. The chain combines TRBV2 with TRBJ2-1; tentatively, D is TRBD1 (6 bases). V lost 6 bases, J lost 4 bases, and 10 bases lay in between. The CDR3 runs to 13 residues. The germline gives CDR1 SNHLY, CDR2 FYNNEI. CDR3 protein: CASRWTDYNEQFF. In nucleotides, the CDR3 is TGTGCCAGCAGATGGACAGATTACAATGAGCAGTTCTTC.

Many counts were recorded for this clonotype. CDR3 nucleotides: TGCGCCAGCAGCTTGGATGGGCGGGAGACCTCCTACGAGCAGTACTTC. Protein: CASSLDGRETSYEQYF. The chain carries TRBV5-1 and TRBJ2-7; 7 bases agree with TRBD2. Germline CDR1 is SGHRS and CDR2 is YFSETQ. With V trimmed by 0 bases and J by 0 bases, 6 bases remained unmatched. The CDR3 is made up of 16 amino acids.

The table lists this clonotype with many counts. J is TRBJ2-1 and V is TRBV12-3 or TRBV12-4; unclear D gene. Deletions cut 4 bases from V and 5 bases from J, with 9 bases between. This CDR3 comprises 13 residues. This CDR3 is CASSSYYDNEQFF. The CDR3 DNA follows: TGTGCCAGCAGTTCCTATTACGACAATGAGCAGTTCTTC.

In this sample, this clonotype turned up many times. This chain uses TRBV28 with TRBJ2-5; D is perhaps TRBD1 (5 bases). Germline V gene lookup returns CDR1 MDHEN and CDR2 SYDVKM. With 4 bases removed from V and 2 bases from J, the gap between germline ends came to 14 bases. CDR3 length: 15 amino acids. CDR3 coding DNA: TGTGCCAGCAGTTCGTTGGGGCGGCAGCAAGAGACCCAGTACTTC. Encoded protein: CASSSLGRQQETQYF.

Concerning this clonotype: A much larger clonotype is one base distant, so this may be a read error. The genes are TRBV28 and TRBJ1-4; possibly TRBD1 for D (6 bases). The CDR3 has 14 amino acids. The V end was cut by 9 bases, the J end by 3 bases, with 14 bases between. In germline, CDR1 is MDHEN, CDR2 SYDVKM. CDR3 protein: CASYFGTPNEKLFF. The CDR3 region has the DNA TGTGCCAGTTATTTCGGGACACCTAATGAAAAACTGTTTTTT.

Notes on this clonotype: This may arise from a read error, as a much more abundant clone is one base away. The chain links TRBV28 to TRBJ1-1, with D perhaps matching TRBD1 (5 bases). CDR3 length equals 14 residues. CDR1 and CDR2 from the germline V gene are MDHEN and SYDVKM. Here the CDR3 DNA reads TGTGCCAGCGATGAGACAGATGGAAACACTGAACCTTTCTTT. It translates to CASDETDGNTEPFF.

The chain uses TRBV6-5 and TRBJ2-1, with D possibly TRBD2 on 5 matching bases. CDR1 and CDR2 from the germline V gene are MNHEY and SVGAGI. Trimming shortened V by 0 bases and J by 6 bases, and 12 bases separated the two germline ends. This CDR3 contains 15 residues. The CDR3 protein is CASSYSSPGGNEQFF. The CDR3 DNA reads as TGTGCCAGCAGTTACTCGAGTCCTGGAGGCAATGAGCAGTTCTTC.

The rearrangement uses TRBV10-3 and TRBJ1-6; D not certain. The CDR3 loop spans 13 amino acids. Trimming pared 2 bases from V and 8 bases from J, leaving 7 bases between. Germline CDR1 and CDR2: ENHRY and SYGVKD. As DNA, the CDR3 is TGTGCCATCAGTGAGATGGCAGATTCACCCCTCCACTTT. It specifies CAISEMADSPLHF.

This clonotype occurred a few times. The chain recombines TRBV7-6 with TRBJ1-1; D is possibly TRBD1 (6 bases). In germline, CDR1 is SGHVS, CDR2 FNYEAQ. Trimming left V 3 bases short and J 5 bases short, with 13 bases between. This CDR3 region has 14 residues. CDR3 protein: CASSFGGQWTEAFF. The CDR3 coding sequence is TGTGCCAGCAGCTTTGGGGGGCAATGGACTGAAGCTTTCTTT.

The chain employs TRBV13 and TRBJ2-1; 13 nucleotides agree with TRBD2. Germline values: CDR1 PRHDT, CDR2 FYEKMQ (reference sequence). The CDR3 has 17 residues. Trimming cost V 5 bases and J 5 bases; bases outside gene matches: 9. This CDR3 reads CASSPETGLAGNNEQFF. For the CDR3, the DNA is TGTGCCAGCAGCCCAGAAACGGGACTAGCGGGAAACAATGAGCAGTTCTTC.

This chain joins TRBV11-2 and TRBJ1-6; maybe TRBD1 (5 bases). V was clipped by 3 bases and J by 9 bases, with 18 bases between them. This CDR3 has 16 residues. The germline V gene has CDR1 SGHAT and CDR2 FQNNGV. Here the CDR3 DNA reads TGTGCCAGCAGCTTCTGGGACGGAGCAACAACTTCACCCCTCCACTTT. This codes for CASSFWDGATTSPLHF.

This clonotype was seen ten or more times. V gene TRBV6-2 or TRBV6-3 combines with J gene TRBJ2-5, with D perhaps matching TRBD1 (5 bases). Germline V CDR1 and CDR2: MNHEY, SVGEGT. The CDR3 runs 13 residues. V dropped 3 bases and J dropped 4 bases, with 9 bases sitting between them. The CDR3 nucleotides read TGTGCCAGCAGTTATTTAGGGGCAGAGACCCAGTACTTC. Translating it yields CASSYLGAETQYF.

The V and J genes are TRBV6-2 or TRBV6-3 and TRBJ2-4, with a tentative D call TRBD1 (5 bases). Trimming cost V 5 bases and J 3 bases, with 17 bases left between them. Germline loops: CDR1 MNHEY, CDR2 SVGEGT. The CDR3 totals 16 residues. The CDR3 is CASSRALDSYKNIQYF. The CDR3 DNA is TGTGCCAGCAGTCGAGCCCTTGACAGCTACAAAAACATTCAGTACTTC.

This clonotype was observed at least ten times. This rearrangement joins TRBV28 to TRBJ1-5; possibly TRBD1 for D (6 bases). Per germline, CDR1 MDHEN and CDR2 SYDVKM. The CDR3 is 13 residues long. Deletions cut 1 base from V and 7 bases from J, with 8 bases between. The CDR3 region is CASSLSGEQPQHF. The CDR3 region has the DNA TGTGCCAGCAGTTTATCAGGGGAGCAGCCCCAGCATTTT.

The chain links TRBV11-2 to TRBJ1-1; TRBD1 agrees at 9 bases. Germline V gene sequence: CDR1 SGHAT, CDR2 FQNNGV. The V segment lost 0 bases and the J segment 0 bases; nucleotides outside the gene matches: 5. This CDR3 is built from 17 residues. CDR3 amino acids: CASSLDRRDRVNTEAFF. Here the CDR3 DNA reads TGTGCCAGCAGCTTAGACCGGCGGGACAGGGTGAACACTGAAGCTTTCTTT.

This clonotype has at least ten counts. The chain joins TRBV20-1 to TRBJ2-2, with D possibly TRBD1 on 6 matching bases. V was cut by 6 bases and J by 4 bases, with 21 bases left in between. The CDR3 contains 16 residues. Germline V lookup: CDR1 DFQATT, CDR2 SNEGSKA (reference sequence). This CDR3 is CSAMNRDKSVTGELFF. The CDR3 DNA reads TGCAGTGCCATGAATCGGGACAAGAGTGTCACCGGGGAGCTGTTTTTT.

The genes are TRBV20-1 and TRBJ2-7; TRBD2 is a possible D gene (7 bases). Germline V CDR1 and CDR2: DFQATT, SNEGSKA (reference sequence). V was cut by 3 bases and J by 2 bases, with 32 bases left in between. The length of the CDR3 is 20 residues. The chain's CDR3 is CSASDALGGGLAVTTYEQYF. In nucleotides, the CDR3 is TGCAGTGCTAGCGACGCCCTAGGGGGTGGTCTAGCGGTGACAACCTACGAGCAGTACTTC.

The genes are TRBV2 and TRBJ1-1; no definite D call. From germline, CDR1 is SNHLY and CDR2 FYNNEI. The V and J ends lost 5 bases and 0 bases respectively, with 7 bases between them. This CDR3 spans 13 amino acids. Here the CDR3 reads CASSRALNTEAFF. In nucleotides, the CDR3 is TGTGCCAGCAGTCGCGCCCTGAACACTGAAGCTTTCTTT.

Only a few counts were recorded for this clonotype. The chain uses TRBV5-1 and TRBJ2-6; D ambiguous. CDR3 size: 17 residues. The germline V gene encodes CDR1 SGHRS and CDR2 YFSETQ. Trimming left V 0 bases short and J 0 bases short, with 10 bases between. This CDR3 reads CASSLAVMGSGANVLTF. The CDR3 DNA reads as TGCGCCAGCAGCTTGGCTGTTATGGGCTCTGGGGCCAACGTCCTGACTTTC. The whole variable domain, remainder taken from reference TRBV5-1 and TRBJ2-6, is KAGVTQTPRYLIKTRGQQVTLSCSPISGHRSVSWYQQTPGQGLQFLFEYFSETQRNKGNFPGRFSGRQFSNSRSEMNVSTLELGDSALYLCASSLAVMGSGANVLTFGAGSRLTVL.

A few counts support this clonotype. The chain couples TRBV20-1 to TRBJ1-3; D gene unclear. This CDR3 is built from 13 residues. Trimming stripped 5 bases from V and 2 bases from J, with 10 bases between. Germline V gives CDR1 DFQATT, CDR2 SNEGSKA (reference sequence). The CDR3 DNA reads as TGCAGTGCTCCAGTCTTCGCTGGAAACACCATATATTTT. It specifies CSAPVFAGNTIYF.

This rearrangement joins TRBV7-9 to TRBJ2-5; no clear D gene. The ends were cut back, 5 bases at V and 2 bases at J, with 9 bases in the middle. Germline V gives CDR1 SEHNR, CDR2 FQNEAQ (reference sequence). The CDR3 is made up of 13 amino acids. CDR3 coding DNA: TGTGCCAGCAGCAGGGCCGTTCAAGAGACCCAGTACTTC. It specifies CASSRAVQETQYF.

The rearrangement links TRBV5-1 to TRBJ1-1; D gene uncertain. The germline V and J ends were trimmed by 0 bases and 0 bases, with 12 bases remaining between them. This CDR3 has 16 amino acids. Germline V gene sequence: CDR1 SGHRS, CDR2 YFSETQ. CDR3 in DNA: TGCGCCAGCAGCTTGGAGCGACCGAAGATGAACACTGAAGCTTTCTTT. Translation gives CASSLERPKMNTEAFF.

This clonotype was counted ten times or more. The chain recombines TRBV28 with TRBJ2-3; maybe TRBD1 (6 bases). This CDR3 comprises 15 residues. Trimming removed 2 bases at V and 3 bases at J, with 12 bases between. Per the germline V gene, CDR1 is MDHEN and CDR2 is SYDVKM. The CDR3 DNA is TGTGCCAGCAGTTTACCAGGGGCGAGAACAGATACGCAGTATTTT. The encoded protein is CASSLPGARTDTQYF. The full variable domain, its missing parts supplied by reference TRBV28 and TRBJ2-3, is DVKVTQSSRYLVKRTGEKVFLECVQDMDHENMFWYRQDPGLGLRLIYFSYDVKMKEKGDIPEGYSVSREKKERFSLILESASTNQTSMYLCASSLPGARTDTQYFGPGTRLTVL.

This clonotype has only a few counts. The chain employs TRBV10-2 and TRBJ2-6; D is ambiguous. The CDR3 extends over 16 amino acids. V gave up 0 bases and J gave up 2 bases, with 8 bases separating them. The germline gives CDR1 WSHSY, CDR2 SAAADI. The CDR3: CASSESGGAGANVLTF. CDR3 bases: TGCGCCAGCAGTGAGTCGGGTGGAGCTGGGGCCAACGTCCTGACTTTC.

Only a few counts were recorded for this clonotype. The chain combines TRBV30 with TRBJ2-5; D gene unclear. This CDR3 is 13 amino acids long. In germline, CDR1 is GTSNPN, CDR2 SVGIG (reference sequence). Trimming took off 1 base at V and 3 bases at J, with 9 bases between the two ends. CDR3 DNA sequence: TGTGCCTGGAGTGGAGGAGATAAAGAGACCCAGTACTTC. This sequence encodes CAWSGGDKETQYF.

This clonotype was recorded at least ten times. V is TRBV5-1 and J is TRBJ1-1, with D unclear. The CDR3 is made up of 12 amino acids. The ends were cut back, 7 bases at V and 2 bases at J, with 9 bases in the middle. The germline V gene encodes CDR1 SGHRS and CDR2 YFSETQ. The CDR3 reads CASWEGNTEAFF. CDR3 DNA: TGCGCCAGCTGGGAGGGAAACACTGAAGCTTTCTTT.